What follows is one TCR beta chain and its context. V lost 6 bases and J lost 0; bases outside the gene matches: 8. This CDR3 is built from 16 residues. Germline V gene sequence: CDR1 MGHDK, CDR2 SYGVNS. These data belong to a study of blood T cell repertoires in COVID-19. Looking at the study overall: There were acute and convalescent COVID-19 samples, and they came from the United States, Italy and Spain.

In the original processing: Amplifying reference gene primers gave estimates of nucleated cell counts. Clones were sequenced by immunoSEQ multiplex PCR, and TCRdb holds only the in-frame ones, with some missing. The DNA gave D and trimming, while V, J and clone size come from that table. The table has 150,000 to 200,000 clones, around 80% seen once. The chain recombines TRBV25-1 with TRBJ2-1; 7 positions match TRBD1. This receptor was identified in a man younger than 40 with active or convalescent COVID-19. The source material was peripheral blood. The CDR3 protein is CASREVTGDSYNEQFF. The CDR3 DNA reads as TGTGCCAGCAGAGAGGTTACAGGGGACTCCTACAATGAGCAGTTCTTC. The full variable domain, with the rest looked up from reference TRBV25-1 and TRBJ2-1, is EADIYQTPRYLVIGTGKKITLECSQTMGHDKMYWYQQDPGMELHLIHYSYGVNSTEKGDLSSESTVSRIRTEHFPLTLESARPSHTSQYLCASREVTGDSYNEQFFGPGTRLTVL.